This entry is about one T cell receptor (beta chain). This specimen belongs to a study of CD8 T cells in Susac syndrome. Roughly 0.45 to 1 ug RNA was reverse transcribed with random hexamers. Via MiXCR, TCRdb re-called the immunoSEQ multiplex PCR reads, giving one row per CDR3 protein. This sample has about 120,000 distinct CDR3 sequences; nearly 96% occur once, and the top ten carry less than 0.15%. CDR1 and CDR2 from the germline V gene are MGHRA and YSYEKL. This CDR3 spans 13 amino acids. V dropped 1 base and J dropped 4 bases, with 7 bases sitting between them. This clonotype was sampled from a human donor with Susac syndrome. The sequenced sample was CD4+ T cells from PBMCs. This rearrangement joins TRBV4-1 to TRBJ1-2; D unclear. CDR3 bases: TGCGCCAGCAGCCAAGGGGGTGGCTATGGCTACACCTTC. The encoded protein is CASSQGGGYGYTF.